The source of this T cell receptor (beta chain) is a study of blood T cell repertoires in COVID-19. Which cohort a participant joined came from the clinical history participants gave. In the original processing: Amplification of reference gene primers provided the estimated nucleated cell counts. Repertoires were generated with immunoSEQ multiplex PCR, while TCRdb's copy carries only in-frame clones and drops some. The DNA was the basis for D and trimming; V, J and clone size are from that table. Here the sample spans about 300,000 clones, 70% to 90% being singletons. The germline gives CDR1 SGHVS, CDR2 FQNEAQ. The V and J ends lost 4 bases and 8 bases respectively, with 17 bases between them. CDR3 length: 14 amino acids.

This clonotype originated in a man aged 30 to 39 who had recovered from COVID-19. The J gene is TRBJ1-2, the V gene TRBV7-8; D is possibly TRBD1 (6 bases). The sample consisted of PBMCs or T cells enriched from blood (not recorded which). The CDR3 loop reads CASSSDGTPWGYTF. The CDR3 DNA reads TGTGCCAGCAGCTCCGATGGGACACCATGGGGCTACACCTTC.